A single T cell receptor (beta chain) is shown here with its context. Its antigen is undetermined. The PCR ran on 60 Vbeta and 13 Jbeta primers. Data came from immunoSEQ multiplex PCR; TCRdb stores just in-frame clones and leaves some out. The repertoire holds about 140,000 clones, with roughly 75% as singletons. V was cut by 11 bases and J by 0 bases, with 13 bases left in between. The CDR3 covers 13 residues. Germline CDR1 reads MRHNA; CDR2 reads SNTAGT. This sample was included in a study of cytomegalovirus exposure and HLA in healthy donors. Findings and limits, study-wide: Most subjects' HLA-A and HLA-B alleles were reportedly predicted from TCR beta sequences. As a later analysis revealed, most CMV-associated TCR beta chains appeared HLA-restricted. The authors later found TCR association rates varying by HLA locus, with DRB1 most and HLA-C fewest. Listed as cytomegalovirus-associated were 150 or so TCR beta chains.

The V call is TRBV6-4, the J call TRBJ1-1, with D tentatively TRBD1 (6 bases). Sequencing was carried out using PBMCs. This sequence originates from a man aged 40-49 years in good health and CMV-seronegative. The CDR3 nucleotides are TGTGCCGTCAGCCCAGGGGTGAACACTGAAGCTTTCTTT. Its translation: CAVSPGVNTEAFF.